This is a list of T cell receptor beta chains from one sample in a study of T-cell memory formation after mild COVID-19. Using its own MiXCR run on the 5' RACE reads, TCRdb lists one record per CDR3 protein. This sample carries roughly 450,000 distinct CDR3 sequences, about 20% of them seen once, and the ten largest clones take roughly an eighth. Material for sequencing was PBMCs or a T cell subset sorted from them (not recorded which). The receptors were sampled from an adult woman who had mild COVID-19 (a few samples of this study predate the infection). Cell type and time point are not known. The CDR3 runs from the conserved cysteine through the conserved F or W. A D gene is named only where the DNA matches it firmly. The listing skips clone size in some rows; elsewhere it reads once, few, many or a size class.

j_call clone_size v_call d_call cdr3_nt cdr3_aa
TRBJ2-5 few TRBV29-1 NA TGCAGCGCCGCGGGGTTTGAGACCCAGTACTTC CSAAGFETQYF
TRBJ2-1 NA TRBV5-1 TRBD2 TGCGCCAGCAGCGCTACTAGCGGGGGGGCATTTGAGCAGTTCTTC CASSATSGGAFEQFF
TRBJ2-3 few TRBV24-1 TRBD1 TGTGCCACCAGTGATCTCGGACAGGGGTCGGATACGCAGTATTTT CATSDLGQGSDTQYF
TRBJ2-1 few TRBV7-2 TRBD1 TGTGCCAGCAGCCTGGACAGGGGCTTGTTCTTC CASSLDRGLFF
TRBJ2-1 few TRBV5-5 TRBD1 TGTGCCAGCGCCCGACAGGGCAATGAGCAGTTCTTC CASARQGNEQFF
TRBJ2-1 NA TRBV6-2/TRBV6-3 NA TGTGCCAGCAGTCCCGGGACCGCCTATAGAGAGCAGTTCTTC CASSPGTAYREQFF
TRBJ2-1 many TRBV12-3/TRBV12-4 TRBD2 TGTGCCAGCAGCTCCGGGACTAGCGGGAGGGGTGAGCAGTTCTTC CASSSGTSGRGEQFF
TRBJ2-5 few TRBV19 NA TGTGCCAGTAAGGATGGATCATACCAAGAGACCCAGTACTTC CASKDGSYQETQYF
TRBJ2-3 NA TRBV4-3 NA TGCGCCAGCAGCCAAAGGTCGGGTACGCAGTATTTT CASSQRSGTQYF
TRBJ1-3 few TRBV7-8 NA TGTGCCAGCAGCTCGCACGTAACAGGGTCTGGAAACACCATATATTTT CASSSHVTGSGNTIYF
TRBJ2-5 few TRBV20-1 TRBD2 TGCAGTGCTAGAGATCCGACGAGCGGGAGATGGGTAGGGGAGACCCAGTACTTC CSARDPTSGRWVGETQYF
TRBJ2-1 few TRBV6-5 TRBD2 TGTGCCAGCAGTTACTCGTCCCTAGCGGGGGGCCCGGTTTACAATGAGCAGTTCTTC CASSYSSLAGGPVYNEQFF
TRBJ1-2 NA TRBV12-3/TRBV12-4 TRBD1 TGTGCCAGCAGACTACGCCAAACAGGGGGCGAGTCCTATGGCTACACCTTC CASRLRQTGGESYGYTF
TRBJ2-1 NA TRBV19 TRBD2 TGTGCCAGTAGTATCCTCCTAGCGGGAGGGGATGGGGTAAGCTTC CASSILLAGGDGVSF
TRBJ1-5 NA TRBV5-5 TRBD1 TGTGCCAGCAGTTACACAGGGGCCAAGGATCAGCCCCAGCATTTT CASSYTGAKDQPQHF
TRBJ1-4 few TRBV4-1 TRBD1 TGCGCCAGCGGAACCGGACAGGGAACGGAAAAACTGTTTTTT CASGTGQGTEKLFF
TRBJ2-3 NA TRBV6-2/TRBV6-3 TRBD2 TGTGCCAGCAGTTACCGAGGGAGGCTAGCGGGAGTCACAGATACGCAGTATTTT CASSYRGRLAGVTDTQYF
TRBJ2-1 NA TRBV24-1 TRBD1 TGTGCCACCAGTGATTTCCCTTCGACAGGGGGTAGTTCCAATGAGCAGTTCTTC CATSDFPSTGGSSNEQFF
TRBJ2-7 NA TRBV20-1 TRBD2 TGCAGTGCTAGAGAGCGGGGGGCCTACGAGCAGTACTTC CSARERGAYEQYF
TRBJ2-5 NA TRBV5-1 TRBD2 TGCGCCAGCAGCTTGGGGCCTAGCGGGGATGAAGAGACCCAGTACTTC CASSLGPSGDEETQYF
TRBJ1-3 few TRBV18 NA TGTGCCAGCTCACCGAGAACCGGGGGCCTCTCTGGAAACACCATATATTTT CASSPRTGGLSGNTIYF
TRBJ2-3 NA TRBV6-5 TRBD1 TGTGCCAGCAGTTACTCTGGGACAGGGGCAGATACGCAGTATTTT CASSYSGTGADTQYF